This entry lists 22 T cell receptor beta chains sequenced from one sample in a study of cytomegalovirus exposure and HLA in healthy donors. The PCR contained 60 Vbeta and 13 Jbeta primers. The protocol was immunoSEQ multiplex PCR, while the TCRdb copy is restricted to in-frame clones and leaves out a portion. The sample table includes about 200,000 clones. The sequenced sample consisted of PBMCs. These receptors all stem from a woman younger than 45 in good health and CMV-seropositive.

The genes are TRBV7-7 and TRBJ1-4, with unresolved D. V gave up 4 bases and J gave up 1 base, with 16 bases separating them. Per the germline V gene, CDR1 is SSHAT and CDR2 is FNYEAQ (reference sequence). The CDR3 runs to 17 residues. CDR3 sequence: CASSSPPGVVTNEKLFF. The CDR3 coding sequence is TGTGCCAGCAGCTCCCCCCCCGGGGTCGTAACTAATGAAAAACTGTTTTTT.

V and J are TRBV29-1 and TRBJ2-3; 9 nucleotides agree with TRBD1. The length of the CDR3 is 13 residues. The V gene end was trimmed by 6 bases and the J gene end by 3 bases; junction bases not matched to a gene: 4. Germline V gives CDR1 SQVTM, CDR2 ANQGSEA. The CDR3 region is CSVPGQGTDTQYF. DNA of the CDR3: TGCAGCGTCCCGGGACAGGGTACAGATACGCAGTATTTT.

The CDR3 DNA sequence: TGTGCCAGCTGCTCAGTATGGGCTGAAAAACTGTTTTTT. Amino acids: CASCSVWAEKLFF. The chain couples TRBV2 to TRBJ1-4; D uncertain. The CDR3 has 13 amino acids. Germline V gene lookup returns CDR1 SNHLY and CDR2 FYNNEI. Trimming left V 8 bases short and J 7 bases short, with 14 bases between.

V and J are TRBV19 and TRBJ1-3; TRBD1 might be the D (6 bases). This CDR3 contains 15 residues. Trimming cost V 3 bases and J 0 bases, with 9 bases left between them. The V gene's germline CDR1 is LNHDA and CDR2 SQIVND (reference sequence). CDR3 bases: TGTGCCAGTAGTATGCCAGGGGTCTCTGGAAACACCATATATTTT. Its protein product is CASSMPGVSGNTIYF.

The rearrangement uses TRBV6-6 and TRBJ1-1; a weak D match, TRBD1 (5 bases). The CDR3 contains 12 residues. Per the germline V gene, CDR1 is MNHNY and CDR2 is SVGAGI (reference sequence). V was clipped by 4 bases and J by 6 bases, with 9 bases between them. The CDR3: CASSSWGAEAFF. In nucleotides, the CDR3 is TGTGCCAGCAGTTCATGGGGCGCTGAAGCTTTCTTT.

The J gene is TRBJ2-2, the V gene TRBV7-2; the match to TRBD2 covers 8 bases. J lost 3 bases, V lost 5 bases, and 14 bases had no gene match. CDR1 and CDR2 (germline): SGHTA, FQGNSA. This CDR3 spans 18 amino acids. CDR3 nucleotide sequence: TGTGCCAGCAGCGCACGCTTTGTAGCGGGATTTTACACCGGGGAGCTGTTTTTT. Translated, it gives CASSARFVAGFYTGELFF.

The gene calls are TRBV28 and TRBJ2-3; 10 bases are a match to TRBD2. CDR3 size: 13 residues. Germline V gene sequence: CDR1 MDHEN, CDR2 SYDVKM. V shed 5 bases and J 6 bases; nucleotides not matched to a gene: 2. The CDR3 spells CASSISGRDTQYF. DNA of the CDR3: TGTGCCAGCAGTATTAGCGGGAGGGATACGCAGTATTTT.

This chain uses TRBV27 with TRBJ1-4; D is possibly TRBD1 (6 bases). The CDR3 covers 16 residues. Trimming pared 6 bases from V and 7 bases from J, leaving 21 bases between. In germline, CDR1 is MNHEY, CDR2 SMNVEV (reference sequence). CDR3 DNA: TGTGCCAGCAGGTTGACCACAGGGATGAGGGGTGAAAAACTGTTTTTT. Encoded protein: CASRLTTGMRGEKLFF.

The chain is built from TRBV27 and TRBJ2-7; no definite D call. Germline V gene lookup returns CDR1 MNHEY and CDR2 SMNVEV (reference sequence). The CDR3 spans 13 residues. Trimming left V 6 bases short and J 3 bases short, with 12 bases between. The CDR3 loop is CASRTHSGYEQYF. CDR3 nucleotides: TGTGCCAGCAGAACCCACTCCGGCTACGAGCAGTACTTC.

The V and J genes are TRBV18 and TRBJ2-3, with 9 bases aligning to TRBD2. The germline CDR1 and CDR2 sequences are KGHSH and LQKENI. J gave up 0 bases and V 6 bases, and 7 bases lay outside the gene matches. The CDR3 has 16 residues. As DNA, the CDR3 is TGTGCCAGCTCGCTCATAGCGGGGGAAAGCACAGATACGCAGTATTTT. Encoded protein: CASSLIAGESTDTQYF.

V usage is TRBV5-4 and J usage is TRBJ1-1, with D possibly TRBD1 on 6 matching bases. CDR1 and CDR2 (germline): SGHNT, YYREEE (reference sequence). Trimming pared 5 bases from V and 8 bases from J, leaving 31 bases between. The CDR3 covers 18 residues. The DNA for the CDR3 is TGTGCCAGCAGGGCTGAGGGGGGGAGAAACGCCCTTAATTTCGAAGCTTTCTTT. Amino acid sequence: CASRAEGGRNALNFEAFF.

The rearrangement links TRBV27 to TRBJ1-5; the D gene is possibly TRBD1 (5 bases). From germline, CDR1 is MNHEY and CDR2 SMNVEV (reference sequence). This CDR3 is built from 14 residues. V was pared by 4 bases and J by 1 base, with 8 bases between. The CDR3 DNA sequence: TGTGCCAGCAGTTCAGGGTTGAGCAATCAGCCCCAGCATTTT. It is translated as CASSSGLSNQPQHF.

The J gene is TRBJ2-1, the V gene TRBV2, with TRBD2 matching 9 bases. The V segment lost 9 bases and the J segment 4 bases; nucleotides outside the gene matches: 7. Germline V lookup: CDR1 SNHLY, CDR2 FYNNEI. The CDR3 is made up of 14 amino acids. As DNA, the CDR3 is TGTGCCAGTACGACTAGCGGAGTTTACAATGAGCAGTTCTTC. Its protein is CASTTSGVYNEQFF.

The chain carries TRBV19 and TRBJ1-1, with 9 bases that match TRBD1. The CDR3 consists of 14 residues. Germline loops: CDR1 LNHDA, CDR2 SQIVND (reference sequence). Trimming took 4 bases from V and 4 from J; bases not matched to a gene: 4. The CDR3 DNA is TGTGCCAGTAGTACACAGGGGGCAGGCACTGAAGCTTTCTTT. This sequence encodes CASSTQGAGTEAFF.

This chain connects TRBV29-1 to TRBJ1-4, with D tentatively TRBD1 (6 bases). This CDR3 is 14 amino acids long. CDR1 is SQVTM, CDR2 ANQGSEA, per germline. V shed 2 bases and J shed 5 bases, with 12 bases lying between them. The CDR3 loop is CSVETGFSNEKLFF. The CDR3 DNA follows: TGCAGCGTTGAAACAGGGTTTTCAAATGAAAAACTGTTTTTT.

The J gene is TRBJ1-3, the V gene TRBV28; D gene ambiguous. Germline V lookup: CDR1 MDHEN, CDR2 SYDVKM. The CDR3 is made up of 14 amino acids. Trimming stripped 5 bases from V and 2 bases from J, with 10 bases between. CDR3 nucleotide sequence: TGTGCCAGCAGTCTTCTTTATACTGGAAACACCATATATTTT. Amino acids: CASSLLYTGNTIYF.

The J gene is TRBJ1-2, the V gene TRBV6-1; D gene unclear. The CDR3 length is 14 residues. Germline-derived CDR1 and CDR2 are MNHNS and SASEGT. The ends were cut back, 5 bases at V and 0 bases at J, with 10 bases in the middle. CDR3 bases: TGTGCCAGCAGTTTGACGGGGTCTAACTATGGCTACACCTTC. Amino acids: CASSLTGSNYGYTF.

The chain recombines TRBV9 with TRBJ1-4; no reliable D call. Germline V gene sequence: CDR1 SGDLS, CDR2 YYNGEE. V gave up 0 bases and J gave up 5 bases, with 17 bases separating them. CDR3 length equals 17 residues. CDR3: CASSVANGGLTNEKLFF. The CDR3 DNA reads TGTGCCAGCAGCGTAGCTAATGGCGGCCTTACCAATGAAAAACTGTTTTTT. Full variable domain (remainder filled in from reference TRBV9 and TRBJ1-4): DSGVTQTPKHLITATGQRVTLRCSPRSGDLSVYWYQQSLDQGLQFLIQYYNGEERAKGNILERFSAQQFPDLHSELNLSSLELGDSALYFCASSVANGGLTNEKLFFGSGTQLSVL.

J is TRBJ2-5 and V is TRBV5-1, with D tentatively TRBD2 (5 bases). The J call is in doubt because the DNA end fits TRBJ2-7 better. Germline V gene data show CDR1 as SGHRS and CDR2 as YFSETQ. The CDR3 has 13 residues. The CDR3 nucleotides read TGCGCCAGCAGCGTACCGGGGTCGGGCGAGCAGTACTTC. The encoded protein is CASSVPGSGEQYF.

V gene TRBV27 combines with J gene TRBJ2-3, with TRBD2 matching over 8 bases. Germline V gene data show CDR1 as MNHEY and CDR2 as SMNVEV (reference sequence). The junction had 8 bases not matched to a gene; V was cut back by 3 bases and J by 0 bases. The CDR3 is 17 residues long. Here the CDR3 reads CASSLSLLAASTDTQYF. The CDR3 coding sequence is TGTGCCAGCAGTTTGTCCCTACTAGCGGCTAGCACAGATACGCAGTATTTT.

This chain uses TRBV28 with TRBJ1-4; tentatively, D is TRBD1 (5 bases). V lost 6 bases and J lost 5, with 16 bases in between. The CDR3 is 15 residues long. Germline CDR1 is MDHEN and CDR2 is SYDVKM. CDR3: CASRRAGLRNEKLFF. The CDR3 DNA reads as TGTGCCAGCAGACGGGCGGGACTGCGGAATGAAAAACTGTTTTTT. Based on the CDR3 plus reference TRBV28 and TRBJ1-4, the full variable domain is DVKVTQSSRYLVKRTGEKVFLECVQDMDHENMFWYRQDPGLGLRLIYFSYDVKMKEKGDIPEGYSVSREKKERFSLILESASTNQTSMYLCASRRAGLRNEKLFFGSGTQLSVL.

This chain links TRBV27 with TRBJ1-5, with 10 nucleotides matching TRBD1. The CDR3 is made up of 16 amino acids. The V segment lost 4 bases and the J segment 2 bases; nucleotides outside the gene matches: 5. Per germline, CDR1 MNHEY and CDR2 SMNVEV (reference sequence). CDR3 sequence reads: CASSSLGTGGNQPQHF. Here the CDR3 DNA reads TGTGCCAGCAGTTCCCTGGGGACAGGGGGCAATCAGCCCCAGCATTTT.